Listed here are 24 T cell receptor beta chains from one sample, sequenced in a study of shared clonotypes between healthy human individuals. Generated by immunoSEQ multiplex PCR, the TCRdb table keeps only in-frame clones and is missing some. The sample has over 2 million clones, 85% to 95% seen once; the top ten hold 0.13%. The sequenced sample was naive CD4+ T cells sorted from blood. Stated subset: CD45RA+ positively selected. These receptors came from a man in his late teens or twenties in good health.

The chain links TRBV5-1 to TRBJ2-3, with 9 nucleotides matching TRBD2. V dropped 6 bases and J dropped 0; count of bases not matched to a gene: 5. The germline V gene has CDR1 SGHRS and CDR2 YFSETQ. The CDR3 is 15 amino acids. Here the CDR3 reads CASNPSGASTDTQYF. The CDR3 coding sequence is TGCGCCAGCAACCCTAGCGGGGCTAGCACAGATACGCAGTATTTT.

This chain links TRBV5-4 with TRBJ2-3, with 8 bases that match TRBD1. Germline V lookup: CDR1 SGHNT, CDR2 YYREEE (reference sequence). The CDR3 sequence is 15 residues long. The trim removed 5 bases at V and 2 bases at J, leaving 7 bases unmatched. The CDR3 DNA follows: TGTGCCAGCAGTTGGACAGGGTCCCCCACAGATACGCAGTATTTT. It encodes CASSWTGSPTDTQYF.

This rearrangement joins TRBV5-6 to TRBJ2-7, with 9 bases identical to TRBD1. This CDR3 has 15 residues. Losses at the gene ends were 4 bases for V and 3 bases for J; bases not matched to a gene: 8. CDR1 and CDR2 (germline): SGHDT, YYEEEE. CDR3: CASSPWDRDFYEQYF. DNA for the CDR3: TGTGCCAGCAGCCCATGGGACAGGGATTTCTACGAGCAGTACTTC. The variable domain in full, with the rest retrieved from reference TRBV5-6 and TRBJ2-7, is DAGVTQSPTHLIKTRGQQVTLRCSPKSGHDTVSWYQQALGQGPQFIFQYYEEEERQRGNFPDRFSGHQFPNYSSELNVNALLLGDSALYLCASSPWDRDFYEQYFGPGTRLTVT.

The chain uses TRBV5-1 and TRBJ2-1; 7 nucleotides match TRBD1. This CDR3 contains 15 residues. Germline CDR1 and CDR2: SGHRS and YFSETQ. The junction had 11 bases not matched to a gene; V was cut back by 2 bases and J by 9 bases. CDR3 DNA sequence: TGCGCCAGCAGCTTCTTTACAGGGGAGTCGGCTGAGCAGTTCTTC. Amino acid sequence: CASSFFTGESAEQFF.

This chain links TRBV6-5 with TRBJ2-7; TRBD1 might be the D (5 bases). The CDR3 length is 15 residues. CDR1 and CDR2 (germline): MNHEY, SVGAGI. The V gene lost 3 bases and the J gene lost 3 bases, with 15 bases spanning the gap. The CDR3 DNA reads TGTGCCAGCAGTTATTCCCCGACAGTCGGCTACGAGCAGTACTTC. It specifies CASSYSPTVGYEQYF.

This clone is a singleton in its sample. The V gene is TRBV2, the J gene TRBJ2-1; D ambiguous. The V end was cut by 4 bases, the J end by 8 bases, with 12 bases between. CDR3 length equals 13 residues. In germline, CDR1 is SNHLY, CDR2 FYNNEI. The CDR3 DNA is TGTGCCAGCAGTGTTCGGCAGGTCGATGAGCAGTTCTTC. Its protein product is CASSVRQVDEQFF.

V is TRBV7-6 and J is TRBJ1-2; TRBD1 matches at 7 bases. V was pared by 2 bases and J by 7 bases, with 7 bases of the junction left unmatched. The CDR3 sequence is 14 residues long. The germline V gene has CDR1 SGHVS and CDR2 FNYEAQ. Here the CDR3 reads CASSLKEGTVGYTF. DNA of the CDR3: TGTGCCAGCAGCTTAAAGGAGGGGACAGTTGGCTACACCTTC. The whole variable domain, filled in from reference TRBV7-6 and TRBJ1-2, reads GAGVSQSPRYKVTKRGQDVALRCDPISGHVSLYWYRQALGQGPEFLTYFNYEAQQDKSGLPNDRFSAERPEGSISTLTIQRTEQRDSAMYRCASSLKEGTVGYTFGSGTRLTVV.

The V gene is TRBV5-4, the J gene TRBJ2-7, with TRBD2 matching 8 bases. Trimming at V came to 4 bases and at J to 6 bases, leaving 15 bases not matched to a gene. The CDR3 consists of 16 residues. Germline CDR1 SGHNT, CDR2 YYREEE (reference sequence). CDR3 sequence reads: CASSPLGAGVLREQYF. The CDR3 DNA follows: TGTGCCAGCAGCCCGCTTGGAGCGGGAGTTTTGCGCGAGCAGTACTTC.

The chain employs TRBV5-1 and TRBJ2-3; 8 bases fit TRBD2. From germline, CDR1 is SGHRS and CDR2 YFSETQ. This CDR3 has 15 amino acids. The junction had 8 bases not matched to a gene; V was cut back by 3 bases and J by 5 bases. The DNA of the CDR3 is TGCGCCAGCAGCTCTTTAGCGGGATTGAAAGATACGCAGTATTTT. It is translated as CASSSLAGLKDTQYF.

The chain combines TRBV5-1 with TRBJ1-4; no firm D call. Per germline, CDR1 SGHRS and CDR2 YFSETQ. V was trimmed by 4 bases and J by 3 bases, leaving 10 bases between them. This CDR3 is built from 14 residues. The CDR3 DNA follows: TGCGCCAGCAGCATCGGTGGATCTAATGAAAAACTGTTTTTT. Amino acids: CASSIGGSNEKLFF.

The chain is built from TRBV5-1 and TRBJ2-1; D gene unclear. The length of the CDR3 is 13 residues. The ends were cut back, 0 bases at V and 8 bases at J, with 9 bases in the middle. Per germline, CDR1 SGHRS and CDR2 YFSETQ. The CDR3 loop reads CASSLVLADEQFF. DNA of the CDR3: TGCGCCAGCAGCTTGGTATTAGCTGATGAGCAGTTCTTC.

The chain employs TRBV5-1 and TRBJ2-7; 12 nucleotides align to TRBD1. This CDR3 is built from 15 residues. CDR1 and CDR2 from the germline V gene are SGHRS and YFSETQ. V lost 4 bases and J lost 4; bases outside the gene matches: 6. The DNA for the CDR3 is TGCGCCAGCAGCGGCGGGACAGGGGGCGATTACGAGCAGTACTTC. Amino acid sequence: CASSGGTGGDYEQYF.

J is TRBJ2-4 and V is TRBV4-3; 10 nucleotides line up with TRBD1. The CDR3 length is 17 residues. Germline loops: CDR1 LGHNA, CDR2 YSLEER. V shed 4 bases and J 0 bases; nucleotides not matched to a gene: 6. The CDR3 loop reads CASSRGTGDVAKNIQYF. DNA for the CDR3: TGCGCCAGCAGCCGCGGGACAGGGGATGTAGCCAAAAACATTCAGTACTTC.

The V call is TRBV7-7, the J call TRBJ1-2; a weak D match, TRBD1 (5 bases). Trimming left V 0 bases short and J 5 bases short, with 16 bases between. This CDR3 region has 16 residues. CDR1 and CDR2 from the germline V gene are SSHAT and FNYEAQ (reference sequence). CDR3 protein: CASSLAGTAGPYGYTF. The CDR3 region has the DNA TGTGCCAGCAGCTTAGCCGGGACCGCAGGGCCTTATGGCTACACCTTC. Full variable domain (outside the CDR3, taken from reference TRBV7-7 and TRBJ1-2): GAGVSQSPRYKVTKRGQDVTLRCDPISSHATLYWYQQALGQGPEFLTYFNYEAQPDKSGLPSDRFSAERPEGSISTLTIQRTEQRDSAMYRCASSLAGTAGPYGYTFGSGTRLTVV.

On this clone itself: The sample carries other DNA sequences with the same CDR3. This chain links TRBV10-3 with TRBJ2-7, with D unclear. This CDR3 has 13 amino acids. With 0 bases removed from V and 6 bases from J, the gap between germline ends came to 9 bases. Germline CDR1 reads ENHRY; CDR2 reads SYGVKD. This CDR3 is CAISESTSGEQYF. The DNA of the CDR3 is TGTGCCATCAGTGAGTCGACTTCGGGCGAGCAGTACTTC.

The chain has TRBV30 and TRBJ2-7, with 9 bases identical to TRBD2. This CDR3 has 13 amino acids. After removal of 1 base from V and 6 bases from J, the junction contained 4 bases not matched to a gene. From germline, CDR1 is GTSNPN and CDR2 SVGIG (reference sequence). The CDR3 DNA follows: TGTGCCTGGAGTGGCGGGGGGGAATCCGAGCAGTACTTC. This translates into CAWSGGGESEQYF.

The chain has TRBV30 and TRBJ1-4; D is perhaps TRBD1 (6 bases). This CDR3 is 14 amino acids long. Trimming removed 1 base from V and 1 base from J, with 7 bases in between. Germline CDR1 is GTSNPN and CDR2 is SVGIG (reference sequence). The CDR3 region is CAWSGQETNEKLFF. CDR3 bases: TGTGCCTGGAGTGGACAGGAAACTAATGAAAAACTGTTTTTT. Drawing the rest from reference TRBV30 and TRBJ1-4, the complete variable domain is SQTIHQWPATLVQPVGSPLSLECTVEGTSNPNLYWYRQAAGRGLQLLFYSVGIGQISSEVPQNLSASRPQDRQFILSSKKLLLSDSGFYLCAWSGQETNEKLFFGSGTQLSVL.

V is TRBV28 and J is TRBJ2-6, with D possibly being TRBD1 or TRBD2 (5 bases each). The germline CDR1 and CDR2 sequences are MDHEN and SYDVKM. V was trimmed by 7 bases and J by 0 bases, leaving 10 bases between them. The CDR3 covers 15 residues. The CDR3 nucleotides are TGTGCCAGCACCAGGGAGCTCTCTGGGGCCAACGTCCTGACTTTC. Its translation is CASTRELSGANVLTF.

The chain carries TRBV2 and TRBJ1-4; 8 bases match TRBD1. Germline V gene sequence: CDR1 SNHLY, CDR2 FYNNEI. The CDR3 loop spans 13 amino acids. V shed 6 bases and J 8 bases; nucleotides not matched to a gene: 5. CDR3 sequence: CASSDRGLEKLFF. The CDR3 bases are TGTGCCAGCAGCGACAGGGGTTTGGAAAAACTGTTTTTT.

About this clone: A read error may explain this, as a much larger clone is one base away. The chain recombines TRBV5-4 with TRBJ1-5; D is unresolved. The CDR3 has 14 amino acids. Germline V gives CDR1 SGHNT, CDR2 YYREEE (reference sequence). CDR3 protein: CASSLEGSNQPRHF. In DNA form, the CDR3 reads TGTGCCAGCAGCTTGGAGGGCAGCAATCAGCCCCGGCATTTT.

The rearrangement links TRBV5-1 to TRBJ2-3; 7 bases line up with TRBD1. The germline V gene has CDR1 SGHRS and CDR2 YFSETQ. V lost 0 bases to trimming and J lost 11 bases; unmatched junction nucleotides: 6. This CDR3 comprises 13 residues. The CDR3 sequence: CASSLGRDSLQYF. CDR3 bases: TGCGCCAGCAGCTTGGGCCGGGACAGCTTGCAGTATTTT.

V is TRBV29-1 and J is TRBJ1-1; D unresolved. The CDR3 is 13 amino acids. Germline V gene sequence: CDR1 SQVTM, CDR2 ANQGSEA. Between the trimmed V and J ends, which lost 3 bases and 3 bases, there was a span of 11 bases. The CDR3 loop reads CSVEGLYYTEAFF. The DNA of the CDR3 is TGCAGCGTTGAGGGTCTTTACTACACTGAAGCTTTCTTT. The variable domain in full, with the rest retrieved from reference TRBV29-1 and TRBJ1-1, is SAVISQKPSRDICQRGTSLTIQCQVDSQVTMMFWYRQQPGQSLTLIATANQGSEATYESGFVIDKFPISRPNLTFSTLTVSNMSPEDSSIYLCSVEGLYYTEAFFGQGTRLTVV.

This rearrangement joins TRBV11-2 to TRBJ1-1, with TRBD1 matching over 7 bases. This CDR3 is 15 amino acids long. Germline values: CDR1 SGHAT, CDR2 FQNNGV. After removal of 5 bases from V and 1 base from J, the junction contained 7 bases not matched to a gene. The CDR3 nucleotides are TGTGCCAGCAGCCCAATACAGGGGAGGAACACTGAAGCTTTCTTT. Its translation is CASSPIQGRNTEAFF. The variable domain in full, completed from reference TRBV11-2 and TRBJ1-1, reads EAGVAQSPRYKIIEKRQSVAFWCNPISGHATLYWYQQILGQGPKLLIQFQNNGVVDDSQLPKDRFSAERLKGVDSTLKIQPAKLEDSAVYLCASSPIQGRNTEAFFGQGTRLTVV.

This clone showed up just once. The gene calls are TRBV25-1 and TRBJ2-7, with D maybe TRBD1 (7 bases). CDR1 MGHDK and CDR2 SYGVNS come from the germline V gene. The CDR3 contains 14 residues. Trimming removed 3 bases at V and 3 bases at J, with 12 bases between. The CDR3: CASSDSGGLYEQYF. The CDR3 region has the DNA TGTGCCAGCAGTGACTCAGGGGGGCTCTACGAGCAGTACTTC.